The text below deals with one T cell receptor (beta chain). Its antigen is as yet unknown. The draw of peripheral blood yielded around 9.6 milliliters from each donor. Then a second PCR, running about 6 to 12 cycles, was carried out with a sample-barcoded 5' primer and a J-beta primer mix. A single record per CDR3 protein comes from TCRdb applying MiXCR to the 5' RACE reads. Of roughly 1.5 million distinct CDR3 sequences in the sample, 35% to 45% were seen once. This sample was included in a study of blood T cells in healthy people across ages. The study, taken as a whole, reports: Because donor CMV status was unknown, expanded clonotype changes were possibly confounded.

Germline values: CDR1 SGHTA, CDR2 FQGNSA. V shed 4 bases, J shed 11 bases, and the junction held 19 bases outside the gene matches. The CDR3 has 16 amino acids. This TCR derives from a woman aged 18 to 35 in good health. Sequencing was done on a sample of blood. The chain employs TRBV7-2 and TRBJ2-5; 7 bases fit TRBD2. The CDR3 bases are TGTGCCAGCAGCTCAGCTAGCGGCACTGGATACAATGAGCAGTACTTC. Translating it yields CASSSASGTGYNEQYF.